This TCR beta chain was profiled in a study of shared clonotypes between healthy human individuals (dated by TCRdb to 2019 to 2021). With respect to the entire study: The cohort included a few men and two women between 18 and 49 years of age. To estimate repertoire size and how much clonotype sharing occurs between individuals, the study deeply sequenced the blood TCR repertoires of roughly 5 healthy adults. To increase sequencing depth and limit assay-specific biases, different laboratories used diverse techniques to prepare libraries and sequence TCR repertoires. Between about 0.9 and 9 billion PBMCs per donor were obtained by leukapheresis. Overall study results and their limits: Sampling was restricted to blood, and TCR repertoires in tissue are likely to differ from TCR repertoires in blood. Pairwise subsampling indicated that sequencing depth was expected to affect the degree of clonotype sharing among donors. Because the study included only a small number of donors, the genetic and exposure-history diversity represented was limited.

Donors were healthy HIV-negative adults with no recently reported acute infections or vaccinations. Every donor was a Caucasian adult residing in Nashville, Tennessee, USA. For unsorted samples, tens of millions of PBMCs were counted and genomic DNA was extracted with the QIAamp DNA Blood Mini kit. After blood collection by leukapheresis, PBMCs were isolated using Ficoll-Histopaque density gradient centrifugation and then cryopreserved in the vapor phase of liquid nitrogen. With respect to this clone: Its antigen remains unidentified. No per-base quality is available; no much larger clone lies one base away.

TCR CDR3 regions were amplified from genomic DNA by multiplex PCR using the deep immunoSEQ assay. Extracted genomic DNA from each cell subset was spread evenly across all wells of several immunoSEQ 96-well plates, with each plate serving as a replicate. For unsorted PBMC, 250 to 350 ng genomic DNA, equal to approximately 30,000 T cell genomes, was loaded into each replicate PCR. Genomic DNA from unsorted PBMC was sequenced over ten immunoSEQ deep assay plates. Purified libraries were measured with a Qubit 3.0 fluorometer, size-checked on a Bioanalyzer 2100, and measured again with the KAPA Library Quantification kit. Each immunoSEQ 96-well plate was sequenced on its own single-read 150-cycle Illumina NextSeq 550 flow cell. In the paper's pipeline: Because the immunoSEQ output held only junctional sequences and lacked quality scores, the filtering could not match the filtering applied to full-length reads. To assign V/J genes and CDR3, sequences were annotated using PyIR, a Python wrapper for IgBLAST v1.9, with IMGT germline references. Reads with weak V/J assignments (E-value above 1e-6), missing CDR3, stop codons, out-of-frame junctions, or ambiguous translated residues were removed. V3J clonotypes were defined by identical inferred V gene, J gene, and CDR3 amino acid sequence. The percentage overlap between two repertoires was calculated by dividing the number of shared unique clonotypes by the size of the smaller repertoire. Three approaches were used to assess repertoire richness: RTK rarefaction, the Chao1 estimator, and Recon v2.1 estimates of unobserved clonotypes. Sourced from immuneACCESS, this table was stored by TCRdb with only in-frame sequences that have V and J called. A share of the clones is absent; for the studies checked, an unresolved V gene accounts for under half, and the remainder has no known explanation. V and J calls and clone size follow that table, whereas D and trimming were derived from the DNA. The sample contains fewer than 550,000 clones, about three quarters of them found a single time. The ten largest make up under 15% of the sample.

The CDR3 spans 15 residues, from the cysteine through the phenylalanine. Only the CDR3 DNA is retained, 45 bases long and in frame from the first base. Reading the germline V gene gives CDR1 SNHLY and CDR2 FYNNEI. V and J are truncated by 6 bases and 3 bases respectively, leaving an intervening sequence of 15 bases. This receptor was identified in a middle-aged woman in good health. Some clones in this sample may be carry-over from other donors' samples. The sequence joins TRBV2 to TRBJ2-1, with a tentative D gene TRBD1 over 6 matching bases. The material sequenced was PBMCs. The nucleotides are TGTGCCAGCAGAGCAGGACAGACCAACTACAATGAGCAGTTCTTC. This yields the protein CASRAGQTNYNEQFF.